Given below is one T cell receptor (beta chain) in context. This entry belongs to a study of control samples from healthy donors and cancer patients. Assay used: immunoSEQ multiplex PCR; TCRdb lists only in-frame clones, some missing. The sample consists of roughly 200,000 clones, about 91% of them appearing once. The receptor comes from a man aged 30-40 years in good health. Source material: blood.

DNA of the CDR3: TGTGCCAGCAGCTTAGAAGGGGCCCGCACAGATACGCAGTATTTT. It is translated as CASSLEGARTDTQYF. The chain links TRBV7-2 to TRBJ2-3; maybe TRBD1 (5 bases). V was cut by 1 base and J by 1 base, with 9 bases left in between. From germline, CDR1 is SGHTA and CDR2 FQGNSA. CDR3 length: 15 residues.